Here is one TCR beta chain with its context. The data originate from a study of blood T cell repertoires in COVID-19. This CDR3 spans 17 amino acids. Germline lookup yields CDR1 LGHDT and CDR2 YNNKEL (reference sequence). Unmatched junction bases numbered 6, after V lost 4 bases and J lost 3 bases. The assay was immunoSEQ multiplex PCR, and TCRdb's table has in-frame clones only and misses some. Seen here are a few hundred thousand clones, 89% observed once, and the top ten hold over 8.5%. Sequencing input: peripheral blood. This TCR derives from a woman aged 25-40 years with COVID-19, enrolled during active disease. The chain recombines TRBV3-1 (or the pseudogene TRBV3-2) with TRBJ2-3, with 14 bases lining up with TRBD2. The CDR3 DNA reads as TGTGCCAGCAGCCCCCCGACTAGCGGGGGGGCGACAGATACGCAGTATTTT. Protein product: CASSPPTSGGATDTQYF.